The 3 T cell receptor beta chains below all came from one sample that was sequenced in a study of shared clonotypes between healthy human individuals. Sequencing was performed with immunoSEQ multiplex PCR; in TCRdb, only in-frame clones are kept and a portion is missing. There are 1.5 million to 2.5 million clones in the sample; just under 95% occur only once, and 1.2% lies in the top ten. Positive CCR7 selection of CD45RO-negative cells yielded the naive CD8 cells, and terminally differentiated effector memory CD45RA+ cells were excluded. The sample was naive CD8+ T cells sorted from blood. These receptors originate from a young man in good health.

J is TRBJ2-2 and V is TRBV9; D call uncertain. Germline V CDR1 and CDR2: SGDLS, YYNGEE. V was cut by 2 bases and J by 1 base, with 6 bases left in between. This CDR3 comprises 14 residues. The CDR3 is CASSVEMNTGELFF. CDR3 coding DNA: TGTGCCAGCAGCGTGGAGATGAACACCGGGGAGCTGTTTTTT. Supplemented by reference TRBV9 and TRBJ2-2, the full variable domain reads DSGVTQTPKHLITATGQRVTLRCSPRSGDLSVYWYQQSLDQGLQFLIQYYNGEERAKGNILERFSAQQFPDLHSELNLSSLELGDSALYFCASSVEMNTGELFFGEGSRLTVL.

The chain carries TRBV2 and TRBJ1-1; 9 bases are a match to TRBD1. The CDR3 is 17 residues long. V gave up 10 bases and J gave up 0 bases; unmatched junction bases: 15. CDR1 and CDR2 (germline): SNHLY, FYNNEI. The CDR3 is CAIFSPGQGHMNTEAFF. For the CDR3, the DNA is TGTGCCATTTTTTCTCCGGGACAGGGACACATGAACACTGAAGCTTTCTTT.

The chain links TRBV4-1 to TRBJ2-7; 14 bases map to TRBD2. V trimming: 5 bases; J trimming: 0 bases; junction bases outside the gene matches: 12. Germline CDR1 MGHRA, CDR2 YSYEKL. The CDR3 sequence is 19 residues long. The CDR3 reads CASSTIWTSGRPPSYEQYF. As DNA, the CDR3 is TGCGCCAGCAGCACGATATGGACTAGCGGGAGGCCTCCCTCCTACGAGCAGTACTTC.